This T cell receptor beta chain was sequenced in a study of T-cell reconstitution after alpha-beta-depleted transplantation in children. The TCRbeta library was prepared with unique molecular identifiers. MiXCR, run by TCRdb on the PCR reads, gives a single entry per CDR3 protein. Seen here are around 670,000 distinct CDR3 sequences, approximately 14% observed once, and the top ten hold 0.79%. In its sample, this clonotype was seen a few times. Germline V gene lookup returns CDR1 LGHDT and CDR2 YNNKEL (reference sequence). Trimming shortened V by 2 bases and J by 6 bases, and 10 bases separated the two germline ends. The CDR3 consists of 13 residues.

The source material was PBMCs, sampled before TCRalphabeta/CD19-depleted stem cell transplant. The V call is TRBV3-1, the J call TRBJ1-1; a weak D match, TRBD1 (6 bases). The source of this sequence is a girl aged 2-10 years with congenital amegakaryocytic thrombocytopenia, due to receive a stem cell transplant. Written as DNA, the CDR3 is TGTGCCAGCAGCCAAACCAGGACAGCTGAAGCTTTCTTT. This codes for CASSQTRTAEAFF.